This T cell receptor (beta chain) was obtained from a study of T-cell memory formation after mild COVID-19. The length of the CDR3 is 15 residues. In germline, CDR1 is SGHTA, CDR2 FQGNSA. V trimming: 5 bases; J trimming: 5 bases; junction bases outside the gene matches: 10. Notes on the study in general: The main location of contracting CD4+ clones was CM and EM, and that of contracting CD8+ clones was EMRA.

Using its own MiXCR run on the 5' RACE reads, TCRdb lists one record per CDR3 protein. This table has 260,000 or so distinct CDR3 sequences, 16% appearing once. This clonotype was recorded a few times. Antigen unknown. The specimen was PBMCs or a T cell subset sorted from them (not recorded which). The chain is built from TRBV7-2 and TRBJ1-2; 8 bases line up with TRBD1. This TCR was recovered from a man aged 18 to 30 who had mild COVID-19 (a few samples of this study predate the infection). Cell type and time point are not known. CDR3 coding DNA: TGTGCCAGCAGCAGAGGACCGGGACAGGTGTATGGCTACACCTTC. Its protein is CASSRGPGQVYGYTF.